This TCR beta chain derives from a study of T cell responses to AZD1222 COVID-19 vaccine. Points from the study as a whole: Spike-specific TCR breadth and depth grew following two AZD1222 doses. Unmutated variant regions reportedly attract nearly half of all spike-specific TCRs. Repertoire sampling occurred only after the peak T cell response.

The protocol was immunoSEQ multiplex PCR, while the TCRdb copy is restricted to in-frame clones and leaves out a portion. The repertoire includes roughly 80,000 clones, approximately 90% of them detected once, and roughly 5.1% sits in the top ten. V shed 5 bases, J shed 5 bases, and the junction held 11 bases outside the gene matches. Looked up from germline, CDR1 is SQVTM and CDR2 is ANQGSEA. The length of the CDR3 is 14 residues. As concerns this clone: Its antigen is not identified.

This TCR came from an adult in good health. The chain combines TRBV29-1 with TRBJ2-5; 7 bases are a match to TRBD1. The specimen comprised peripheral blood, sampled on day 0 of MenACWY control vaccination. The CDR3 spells CSVSGTDNGETQYF. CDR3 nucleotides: TGCAGCGTTTCCGGGACAGATAACGGGGAGACCCAGTACTTC. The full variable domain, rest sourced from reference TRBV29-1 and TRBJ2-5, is SAVISQKPSRDICQRGTSLTIQCQVDSQVTMMFWYRQQPGQSLTLIATANQGSEATYESGFVIDKFPISRPNLTFSTLTVSNMSPEDSSIYLCSVSGTDNGETQYFGPGTRLLVL.